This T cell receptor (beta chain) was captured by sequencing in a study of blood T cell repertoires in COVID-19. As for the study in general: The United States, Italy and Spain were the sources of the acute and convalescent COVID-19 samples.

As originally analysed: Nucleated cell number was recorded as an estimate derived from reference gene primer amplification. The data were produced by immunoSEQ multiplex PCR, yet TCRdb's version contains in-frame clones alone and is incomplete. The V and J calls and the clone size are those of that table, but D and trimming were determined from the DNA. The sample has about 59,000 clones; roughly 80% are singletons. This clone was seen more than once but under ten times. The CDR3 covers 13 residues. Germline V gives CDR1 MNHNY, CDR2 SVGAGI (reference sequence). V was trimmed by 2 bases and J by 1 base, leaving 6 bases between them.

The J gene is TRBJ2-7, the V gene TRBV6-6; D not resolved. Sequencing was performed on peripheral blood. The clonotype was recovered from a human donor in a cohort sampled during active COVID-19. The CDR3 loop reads CASSYAVSYEQYF. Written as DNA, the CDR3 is TGTGCCAGCAGTTACGCGGTATCCTACGAGCAGTACTTC.